One sample yielded the 32 T cell receptor beta chains listed below, sequenced in a study of T cells in Graves' hyperthyroidism and ophthalmopathy. Amplified regions were TCR beta CDR3 sequences from RNA transcripts. Carried out on the TCR CDR3, a first-round RT-PCR used the HTBI primer set. TCRdb re-derived calls from the multiplex PCR reads in MiXCR, one entry per CDR3 protein. The sample consists of around 600,000 distinct CDR3 sequences, 13% to 15% of them appearing once. Material for sequencing was blood. The receptors were gathered from a young woman with Graves' ophthalmopathy.

This clonotype was recorded many times. This chain joins TRBV7-2 and TRBJ1-5; TRBD1 matches 7 bases. With 7 bases clipped from V and 5 bases from J, the junction kept 5 bases outside the gene matches. This CDR3 is 13 amino acids long. CDR1 is SGHTA, CDR2 FQGNSA, per germline. The CDR3 spells CASTRDRDQPQHF. The DNA for the CDR3 is TGTGCCAGCACCCGAGACAGGGATCAGCCCCAGCATTTT.

This clonotype was counted at least ten times. The chain employs TRBV10-3 and TRBJ2-1; 11 positions agree with TRBD2. CDR1 and CDR2 from the germline V gene are ENHRY and SYGVKD. The junction had 7 bases not matched to a gene; V was cut back by 6 bases and J by 6 bases. This CDR3 has 15 residues. The CDR3 here is CAIRQGLADANEQFF. The CDR3 DNA sequence: TGTGCCATCAGACAGGGACTAGCGGATGCCAATGAGCAGTTCTTC.

The chain employs TRBV4-3 and TRBJ1-1; possible D gene TRBD1, 6 bases. There are 16 residues in the CDR3. V was shortened by 0 bases and J by 0 bases, with 11 bases between the two germline ends. Germline CDR1 and CDR2: LGHNA and YSLEER. This CDR3 is CASSQDRTDLNTEAFF. The CDR3 region has the DNA TGCGCCAGCAGCCAAGATCGGACAGACCTGAACACTGAAGCTTTCTTT.

V is TRBV6-1 and J is TRBJ1-1; D perhaps matches TRBD1 (5 bases). The V end lost 10 bases, the J end lost 2 bases, and 14 bases lay between the germline ends. The CDR3 length is 13 residues. Germline V gene lookup returns CDR1 MNHNS and CDR2 SASEGT. As DNA, the CDR3 is TGTGCCACCCTCGGGGGAGTAAACACTGAAGCTTTCTTT. This encodes CATLGGVNTEAFF.

This clonotype was observed many times. CDR3 amino acids: CASSPLAGTSYEQYF. In DNA form, the CDR3 reads TGTGCCAGCAGTCCACTAGCGGGGACCTCCTACGAGCAGTACTTC. This rearrangement joins TRBV12-3 or TRBV12-4 to TRBJ2-7; 10 bases align to TRBD2. This CDR3 region has 15 residues. The V and J ends lost 5 bases and 0 bases, in that order; junction bases with no gene match: 4.

In DNA form, the CDR3 reads TGTGCCAGCAGTTACTCGAGTAAGAGCCCTTGGCCAAGAAACACCATATATTTT. This sequence encodes CASSYSSKSPWPRNTIYF. The chain recombines TRBV6-2 or TRBV6-3 with TRBJ1-3, with D unresolved. This CDR3 contains 18 residues. Per germline, CDR1 MNHEY and CDR2 SVGEGT. Trimming pared 0 bases from V and 5 bases from J, leaving 20 bases between.

This clonotype was counted ten times or more. CDR3 residues: CAISESEGGNQPQHF. The CDR3, as DNA: TGTGCCATCAGTGAGTCGGAGGGGGGCAATCAGCCCCAGCATTTT. The V call is TRBV10-3, the J call TRBJ1-5; possible D gene TRBD1, 6 bases. Per the germline V gene, CDR1 is ENHRY and CDR2 is SYGVKD. The CDR3 spans 15 residues. Trimming took 0 bases from V and 2 from J, leaving 8 bases between them.

This clonotype appeared many times. This chain connects TRBV5-1 to TRBJ2-1; 7 bases align to TRBD2. Germline V gene lookup returns CDR1 SGHRS and CDR2 YFSETQ. The CDR3 loop spans 15 amino acids. J gave up 0 bases and V 7 bases, and 7 bases lay outside the gene matches. The CDR3 sequence is CASDPTGGSYNEQFF. For the CDR3, the DNA is TGCGCCAGCGATCCGACGGGAGGCTCCTACAATGAGCAGTTCTTC.

This clonotype came up many times. This chain connects TRBV28 to TRBJ2-1; 10 nucleotides align to TRBD2. The trim removed 3 bases at V and 6 bases at J, leaving 23 bases unmatched. The germline V gene encodes CDR1 MDHEN and CDR2 SYDVKM. The CDR3 is made up of 21 amino acids. The CDR3 nucleotides read TGTGCCAGCAGTTTTGGGGAGGATCATCCCGGGACTAGCGTTAATCCCAATGAGCAGTTCTTC. Its translation is CASSFGEDHPGTSVNPNEQFF.

This clonotype showed up just a few times. This sequence joins TRBV6-1 and TRBJ2-5; 12 bases match TRBD2. CDR1 MNHNS and CDR2 SASEGT come from the germline V gene. After removal of 5 bases from V and 1 base from J, the junction contained 8 bases not matched to a gene. The CDR3 runs 17 residues. CDR3 nucleotides: TGTGCCAGCAGTCCCGGACTAGCGGGAACCGTCCAAGAGACCCAGTACTTC. Encoded protein: CASSPGLAGTVQETQYF.

This sequence joins TRBV25-1 and TRBJ2-7; TRBD2 matches 12 bases. Looked up from germline, CDR1 is MGHDK and CDR2 is SYGVNS. This CDR3 comprises 16 residues. V shed 8 bases and J 5 bases; nucleotides not matched to a gene: 13. CDR3 DNA sequence: TGTGCCAGCCCTCGGACTAGCGGGAAGGCGGAGGACGAGCAGTACTTC. Encoded protein: CASPRTSGKAEDEQYF.

This clonotype has more than one count but fewer than ten. This chain links TRBV2 with TRBJ2-4, with 13 nucleotides matching TRBD2. This CDR3 region has 19 residues. The V and J ends lost 8 bases and 0 bases, in that order; junction bases with no gene match: 13. CDR1 and CDR2 (germline): SNHLY, FYNNEI. The CDR3 DNA sequence: TGTGCCAGCTCACCAATGACTAGCGGGAGGCCCCTAGCCAAAAACATTCAGTACTTC. Protein product: CASSPMTSGRPLAKNIQYF.

Many counts were recorded for this clonotype. The chain joins TRBV20-1 to TRBJ2-7; TRBD2 aligns across 15 bases. V was pared by 0 bases and J by 2 bases, with 14 bases of the junction left unmatched. This CDR3 spans 20 amino acids. The germline V gene has CDR1 DFQATT and CDR2 SNEGSKA (reference sequence). The chain's CDR3 is CSARESAGTSGRTIPYEQYF. In DNA, the CDR3 is TGCAGTGCTAGAGAGAGTGCCGGGACTAGCGGGAGGACAATACCCTACGAGCAGTACTTC.

This clonotype was recorded many times. This chain links TRBV25-1 with TRBJ2-3; TRBD2 aligns across 8 bases. Germline CDR1 MGHDK, CDR2 SYGVNS. Trimming took 3 bases from V and 2 from J; bases not matched to a gene: 10. This CDR3 region has 17 residues. CDR3 nucleotide sequence: TGTGCCAGCAGTGAGTCCGTACTAGCGGTATACACAGATACGCAGTATTTT. Its translation is CASSESVLAVYTDTQYF.

This clonotype has at least ten counts. The rearrangement links TRBV7-9 to TRBJ2-7; 9 bases map to TRBD1. The CDR3 loop spans 17 amino acids. V trimming: 1 base; J trimming: 2 bases; junction bases outside the gene matches: 9. CDR1 is SEHNR and CDR2 is FQNEAQ in the germline V gene (reference sequence). The CDR3 DNA reads TGTGCCAGCAGCTTAGGCCGAGGACAGGGGAGAACCTACGAGCAGTACTTC. Protein sequence: CASSLGRGQGRTYEQYF.

The table lists this clonotype with many counts. This chain's CDR3 is CASSFKTGTEAFF. The CDR3 DNA is TGTGCCAGCAGTTTTAAAACGGGGACTGAAGCTTTCTTT. The J gene is TRBJ1-1, the V gene TRBV27, with no clear D. V was pared by 3 bases and J by 5 bases, with 10 bases between. The CDR3 runs to 13 residues. The germline V gene has CDR1 MNHEY and CDR2 SMNVEV (reference sequence).

This clonotype was detected many times. The chain carries TRBV12-3 or TRBV12-4 and TRBJ1-2, with 8 bases that match TRBD1. This CDR3 region has 16 residues. The V gene end was trimmed by 3 bases and the J gene end by 7 bases; junction bases not matched to a gene: 13. CDR3 in amino acids: CASSLRQGIDKSGYTF. DNA of the CDR3: TGTGCCAGCAGTTTGCGACAGGGGATAGATAAGAGTGGCTACACCTTC.

This clonotype appeared many times. The V call is TRBV12-3 or TRBV12-4, the J call TRBJ2-6, with D perhaps matching TRBD1 or TRBD2 (6 bases each). CDR3 length: 17 residues. Between the trimmed V and J ends, which lost 5 bases and 0 bases, there was a span of 14 bases. CDR3 residues: CASSTQGGLSGANVLTF. The CDR3 DNA reads TGTGCCAGCAGTACACAGGGAGGCCTCTCTGGGGCCAACGTCCTGACTTTC.

The chain links TRBV9 to TRBJ2-3, with D possibly matching TRBD1 (5 bases). The CDR3 totals 16 residues. Germline CDR1 and CDR2: SGDLS and YYNGEE. Trimming took 0 bases from V and 4 from J, leaving 15 bases between them. In nucleotides, the CDR3 is TGTGCCAGCAGCGTAGGCGGCAGGGCTGGCGCAGATACGCAGTATTTT. It is translated as CASSVGGRAGADTQYF.

This clonotype was seen repeatedly, ten times or more. This chain uses TRBV2 with TRBJ1-1; D unresolved. Per germline, CDR1 SNHLY and CDR2 FYNNEI. The CDR3 has 11 amino acids. Trimming took 6 bases from V and 10 from J, leaving 12 bases between them. The chain's CDR3 is CASRNQQVAFF. CDR3 sequence (DNA): TGTGCCAGCAGGAATCAGCAGGTAGCTTTCTTT.

Regarding this clonotype: A much larger clone differs by one base, so this may be a read error. J is TRBJ2-7 and V is TRBV20-1, with 7 bases lining up with TRBD2. The CDR3 runs to 15 residues. CDR1 and CDR2 from the germline V gene are DFQATT and SNEGSKA (reference sequence). The CDR3 reads CGAQNDGEPGGEQYF. The DNA for the CDR3 is TGCGGTGCTCAGAACGATGGAGAACCGGGAGGCGAGCAGTACTTC.

This clonotype occurred many times. The CDR3: CSARDKFARTANEQYF. CDR3 nucleotide sequence: TGCAGTGCTAGAGATAAATTTGCGAGGACAGCCAACGAGCAGTACTTC. The chain links TRBV20-1 to TRBJ2-7; maybe TRBD1 (6 bases). This CDR3 spans 16 amino acids. V dropped 0 bases and J dropped 5 bases, with 20 bases sitting between them. From germline, CDR1 is DFQATT and CDR2 SNEGSKA (reference sequence).

This clonotype occurred many times. This chain joins TRBV20-1 and TRBJ2-4; 7 bases are a match to TRBD1. CDR1 and CDR2 (germline): DFQATT, SNEGSKA (reference sequence). The J segment lost 3 bases and the V segment lost 3 bases, leaving 8 bases of the junction unmatched. The CDR3 is made up of 15 amino acids. CDR3 residues: CSARVTTGIKNIQYF. The CDR3 bases are TGCAGTGCTAGGGTAACGACAGGGATCAAAAACATTCAGTACTTC.

This chain connects TRBV5-8 to TRBJ2-1; the D is unclear. Trimming left V 0 bases short and J 4 bases short, with 38 bases between. CDR1 SGHTS and CDR2 YDEGEE come from the germline V gene. There are 24 residues in the CDR3. The CDR3 spells CASSLDPLCLVLTETLRRYNEQFF. CDR3 DNA: TGTGCCAGCAGCTTGGATCCCTTGTGCCTTGTGCTAACCGAAACCCTCAGGCGGTACAATGAGCAGTTCTTC.

A remark on this clonotype: A single base separates this from a much larger clone, so it may be a read error. The gene calls are TRBV24-1 and TRBJ2-5; D uncertain. Germline V gene lookup returns CDR1 KGHDR and CDR2 SFDVKD. Deletions cut 9 bases from V and 5 bases from J, with 24 bases between. CDR3 length: 16 residues. The CDR3 coding sequence is TGTGCCACCGGTGCCCCAAGCCTCGGTTCGTGGGAGACCCAGTACTTC. Protein sequence: CATGAPSLGSWETQYF.

This clonotype appeared many times. The chain is built from TRBV11-2 and TRBJ2-5, with D maybe TRBD1 (6 bases). Deletions cut 6 bases from V and 5 bases from J, with 13 bases between. The CDR3 covers 13 residues. Germline V CDR1 and CDR2: SGHAT, FQNNGV. The CDR3 here is CASRQGGVETQYF. The CDR3 DNA is TGTGCCAGCAGACAGGGTGGGGTGGAGACCCAGTACTTC.

Only a few counts were recorded for this clonotype. The chain employs TRBV18 and TRBJ1-2; no definite D call. CDR1 is KGHSH, CDR2 LQKENI, per germline. V lost 3 bases and J 4 bases, leaving 15 bases between the germline ends. The CDR3 is made up of 15 amino acids. CDR3 DNA: TGTGCCAGCTCACCTCCCGTTGTGAGGGCCTATGGCTACACCTTC. Translated, it gives CASSPPVVRAYGYTF.

This chain joins TRBV19 and TRBJ2-4, with TRBD1 identical over 10 bases. The CDR3 is 13 amino acids. The V segment lost 5 bases and the J segment 9 bases; nucleotides outside the gene matches: 4. CDR1 LNHDA and CDR2 SQIVND come from the germline V gene (reference sequence). The CDR3 nucleotides read TGTGCCAGTAGTCCCAGGACAGGGGGCATTCAGTACTTC. Translated: CASSPRTGGIQYF. Looking up the rest from reference TRBV19 and TRBJ2-4 gives the full variable domain: DGGITQSPKYLFRKEGQNVTLSCEQNLNHDAMYWYRQDPGQGLRLIYYSQIVNDFQKGDIAEGYSVSREKKESFPLTVTSAQKNPTAFYLCASSPRTGGIQYFGAGTRLSVL.

This clonotype was observed many times. V gene TRBV11-2 combines with J gene TRBJ2-7; weak D call: TRBD2 (5 bases). The CDR3 loop spans 15 amino acids. The germline gives CDR1 SGHAT, CDR2 FQNNGV. The V and J ends lost 2 bases and 2 bases respectively, with 13 bases between them. The CDR3, as DNA: TGTGCCAGCAGCTTAAGAAGCGGCATACCCTACGAGCAGTACTTC. Amino acids: CASSLRSGIPYEQYF.

This clonotype has at least ten counts. J is TRBJ2-7 and V is TRBV6-1; 15 bases are a match to TRBD2. Germline trimming cut 6 bases from V and 3 bases from J; bases unmatched to any gene: 9. Germline CDR1 is MNHNS and CDR2 is SASEGT. This CDR3 contains 17 residues. The chain's CDR3 is CASRGLAGGFGDYEQYF. DNA for the CDR3: TGTGCCAGCAGGGGACTAGCGGGAGGTTTTGGAGACTACGAGCAGTACTTC.

This clonotype was detected only a few times. The chain links TRBV3-1 to TRBJ2-1, with 8 bases lining up with TRBD2. This CDR3 has 18 amino acids. CDR1 is LGHDT and CDR2 is YNNKEL in the germline V gene (reference sequence). The ends lost 4 bases at V and 1 base at J; junction bases unmatched: 12. CDR3 nucleotide sequence: TGTGCCAGCAGCCGGGCCGGCGGGACTAGAGGTTCCTACAATGAGCAGTTCTTC. Its protein is CASSRAGGTRGSYNEQFF.

This clonotype was seen a handful of times. This chain uses TRBV7-6 with TRBJ2-3, with TRBD1 matching over 12 bases. Germline V gene lookup returns CDR1 SGHVS and CDR2 FNYEAQ. This CDR3 is 17 amino acids long. Trimming removed 9 bases from V and 7 bases from J; junction bases left unmatched: 17. The CDR3 reads CASSPGAPGQGAHTQYF. CDR3 nucleotides: TGTGCCAGTAGCCCCGGGGCCCCGGGACAGGGGGCTCATACGCAGTATTTT.